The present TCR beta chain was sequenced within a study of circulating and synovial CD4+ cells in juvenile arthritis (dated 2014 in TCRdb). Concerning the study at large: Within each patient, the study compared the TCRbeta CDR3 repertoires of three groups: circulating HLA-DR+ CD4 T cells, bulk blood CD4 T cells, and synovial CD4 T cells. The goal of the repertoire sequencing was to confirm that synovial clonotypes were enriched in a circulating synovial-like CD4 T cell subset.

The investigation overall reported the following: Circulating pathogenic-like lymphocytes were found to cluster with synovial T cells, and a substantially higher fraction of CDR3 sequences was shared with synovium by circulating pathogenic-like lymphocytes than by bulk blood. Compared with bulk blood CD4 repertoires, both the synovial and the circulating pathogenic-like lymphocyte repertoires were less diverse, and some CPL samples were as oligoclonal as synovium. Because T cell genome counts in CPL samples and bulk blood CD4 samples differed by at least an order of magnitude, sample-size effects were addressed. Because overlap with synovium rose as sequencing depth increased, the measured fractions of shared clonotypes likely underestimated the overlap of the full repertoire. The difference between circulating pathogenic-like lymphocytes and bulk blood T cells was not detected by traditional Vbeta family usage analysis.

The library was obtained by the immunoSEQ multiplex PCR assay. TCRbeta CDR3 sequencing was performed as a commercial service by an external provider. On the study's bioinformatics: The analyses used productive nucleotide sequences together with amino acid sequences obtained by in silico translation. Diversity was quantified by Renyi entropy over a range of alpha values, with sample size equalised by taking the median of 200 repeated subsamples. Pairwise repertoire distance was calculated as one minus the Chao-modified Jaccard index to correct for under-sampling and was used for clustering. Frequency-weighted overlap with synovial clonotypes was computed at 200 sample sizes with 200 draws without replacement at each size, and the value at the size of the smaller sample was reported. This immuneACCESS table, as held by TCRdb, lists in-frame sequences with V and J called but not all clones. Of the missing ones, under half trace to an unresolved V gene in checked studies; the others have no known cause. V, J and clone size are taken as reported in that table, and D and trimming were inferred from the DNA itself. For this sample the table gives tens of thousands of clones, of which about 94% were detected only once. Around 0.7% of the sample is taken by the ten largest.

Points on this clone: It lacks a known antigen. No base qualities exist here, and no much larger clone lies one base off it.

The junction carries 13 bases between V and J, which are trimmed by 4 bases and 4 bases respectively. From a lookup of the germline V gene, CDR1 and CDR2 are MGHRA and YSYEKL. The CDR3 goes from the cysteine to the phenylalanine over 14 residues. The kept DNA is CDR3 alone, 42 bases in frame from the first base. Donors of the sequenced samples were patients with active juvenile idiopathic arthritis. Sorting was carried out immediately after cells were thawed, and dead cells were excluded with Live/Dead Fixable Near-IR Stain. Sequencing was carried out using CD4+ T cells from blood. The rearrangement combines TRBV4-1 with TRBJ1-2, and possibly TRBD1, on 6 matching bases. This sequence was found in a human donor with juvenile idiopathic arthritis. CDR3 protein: CASSRPGQGYGYTF. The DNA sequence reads TGCGCCAGCAGCCGGCCGGGACAAGGCTATGGCTACACCTTC.